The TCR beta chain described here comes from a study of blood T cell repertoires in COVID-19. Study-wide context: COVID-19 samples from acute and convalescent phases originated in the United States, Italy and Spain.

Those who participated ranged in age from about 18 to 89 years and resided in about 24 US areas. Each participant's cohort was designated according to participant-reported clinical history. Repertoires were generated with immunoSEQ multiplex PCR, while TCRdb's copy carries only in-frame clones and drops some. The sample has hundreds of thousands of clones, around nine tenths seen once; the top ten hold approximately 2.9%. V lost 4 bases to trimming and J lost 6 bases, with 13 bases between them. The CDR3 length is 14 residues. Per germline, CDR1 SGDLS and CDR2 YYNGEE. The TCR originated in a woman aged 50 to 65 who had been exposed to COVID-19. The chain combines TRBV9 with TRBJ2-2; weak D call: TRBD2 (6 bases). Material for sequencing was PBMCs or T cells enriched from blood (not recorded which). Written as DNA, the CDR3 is TGTGCCAGCAGCTCCAGACTAGTCGCCGGGGAGCTGTTTTTT. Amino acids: CASSSRLVAGELFF.